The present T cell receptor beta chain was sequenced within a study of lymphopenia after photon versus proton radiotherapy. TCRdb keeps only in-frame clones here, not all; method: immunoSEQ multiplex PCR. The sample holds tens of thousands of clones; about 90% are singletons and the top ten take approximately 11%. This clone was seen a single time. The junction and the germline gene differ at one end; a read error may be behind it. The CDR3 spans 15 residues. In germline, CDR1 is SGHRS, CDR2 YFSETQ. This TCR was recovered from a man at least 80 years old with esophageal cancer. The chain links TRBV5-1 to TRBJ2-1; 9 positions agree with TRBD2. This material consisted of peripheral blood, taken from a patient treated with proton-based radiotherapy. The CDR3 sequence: CASSPQIAGELRLIF. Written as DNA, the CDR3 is TGCGCCAGCAGTCCGCAGATAGCGGGGGAATTACGTCTCATCTTC.